The clone carrying this TCR beta chain has just one count. The data derive from a study of blood T cell repertoires in COVID-19. The overall study: Spain, Italy and the United States supplied samples that represented acute and convalescent COVID-19. PBMCs, B-cell-depleted T cells, or T cells were the source of the cDNA or gDNA that made up the material.

In the original analysis: Counts of nucleated cells, estimated from reference gene primer amplification, were obtained. TCRdb's table, derived via immunoSEQ multiplex PCR, lists solely in-frame clones and lacks some. The DNA was the basis for D and trimming; V, J and clone size are from that table. The table has 140,000 to 150,000 clones, around nine tenths seen once. Unmatched junction bases numbered 2, after V lost 2 bases and J lost 1 base. CDR3 length: 15 amino acids. Germline V gives CDR1 LGHNT, CDR2 FRNRAP. The clonotype comes from a human donor in a cohort sampled during active COVID-19. This sequence joins TRBV12-5 and TRBJ2-1, with 7 bases lining up with TRBD1. Sequencing was done on a sample of peripheral blood. CDR3 bases: TGTGCTAGTGGTTTGTACAGGGGTTCCTACAATGAGCAGTTCTTC. This translates into CASGLYRGSYNEQFF.